This TCR beta chain was documented in a study of blood T cell repertoires in COVID-19 (dated by TCRdb to 2020 to 2021). General notes on the study: Samples covering the acute and convalescent phases of COVID-19 were provided by collaborators in the United States, Italy and Spain. Where available, HLA class I and class II types were taken from metadata supplied by the sample provider and were not determined by assay-based typing. The repertoires were released in a freely available public database intended as a resource for research on the immune response to SARS-CoV-2. Deeply sampled blood TCRbeta repertoires from subjects exposed to, actively infected with, or recovered from COVID-19 were included in the dataset. The material from the prospective study consisted of cDNA or gDNA derived from T cells, B-cell-depleted T cells, or PBMCs. The sample metadata nearly always contained a de-identified subject ID, COVID-19 status, age in years and sex. The samples were drawn from two sources: the first 160 participants of the ongoing ImmuneRACE study, and 1,254 subjects contributed by 6 global collaborators.

In the prospective study, participants were 18 to 89 years old, resided in fewer than 25 geographic areas of the United States, and were enrolled through a virtual design. In the prospective study, cohorts were assigned on the basis of participant-reported clinical history obtained from a screening survey and a study questionnaire. Recovered participants in ImmuneRACE Cohort 3 were defined as having two consecutive negative NP/OP PCR tests, clearance from a healthcare professional, or resolution of symptoms. Each participant in the prospective study had whole blood, serum and a nasopharyngeal or oropharyngeal swab collected by mobile phlebotomists. Prospective study participants could optionally give additional blood draws and questionnaires over an approximately two-month period. Blood samples from the prospective study were shipped frozen or at room temperature prior to DNA extraction. TCRbeta CDR3 regions were amplified from genomic DNA using the immunoSEQ Assay, a bias-controlled multiplex PCR. On the authors' methods: Nucleated cell counts per sample were estimated from amplification of reference gene primers within the assay. To quantify the absolute abundance of each unique TCRbeta CDR3 rearrangement, sequence reads were collapsed and filtered. For each sample, productive Simpson clonality was calculated as the square root of Simpson's diversity index across productive rearrangements. TCRdb limited this immuneACCESS table to in-frame rearrangements with V and J called. A share of clones is missing; checked studies link under half to unresolved V genes, and the rest is unexplained. Clonal size and the V and J genes are those of that table, whereas D and trimming came from the DNA. Within this sample are roughly 300,000 clones, with around 87% of them counted one time only. Approximately 5% of the sample rests with the top ten.

Paper-wide results and their limitations: How much clinical and demographic metadata was included differed by source and by participant, and the metadata was provided uncurated.

This clone has a single count. Its antigen remains unidentified. No base qualities exist here, and no much larger clone lies one base off it. According to the germline V gene (reference sequence), CDR1 reads SEHNR and CDR2 reads FQNEAQ. CDR3 length: 14 amino acids, cysteine to phenylalanine. The DNA shown is the 42-base CDR3, in frame from base 1. Trimmed from V: 5 bases; trimmed from J: 0 bases; junction bases lacking a gene match: 2. The sample comprised PBMCs or T cells enriched from blood (not recorded which). This chain joins TRBV7-9 to TRBJ1-1; TRBD1 lines up with 8 middle nucleotides. The sequence came from a woman in her 30s who had recovered from COVID-19. The CDR3: CASSRTGLNTEAFF. The DNA reads TGTGCCAGCAGCCGGACAGGGTTGAACACTGAAGCTTTCTTT.